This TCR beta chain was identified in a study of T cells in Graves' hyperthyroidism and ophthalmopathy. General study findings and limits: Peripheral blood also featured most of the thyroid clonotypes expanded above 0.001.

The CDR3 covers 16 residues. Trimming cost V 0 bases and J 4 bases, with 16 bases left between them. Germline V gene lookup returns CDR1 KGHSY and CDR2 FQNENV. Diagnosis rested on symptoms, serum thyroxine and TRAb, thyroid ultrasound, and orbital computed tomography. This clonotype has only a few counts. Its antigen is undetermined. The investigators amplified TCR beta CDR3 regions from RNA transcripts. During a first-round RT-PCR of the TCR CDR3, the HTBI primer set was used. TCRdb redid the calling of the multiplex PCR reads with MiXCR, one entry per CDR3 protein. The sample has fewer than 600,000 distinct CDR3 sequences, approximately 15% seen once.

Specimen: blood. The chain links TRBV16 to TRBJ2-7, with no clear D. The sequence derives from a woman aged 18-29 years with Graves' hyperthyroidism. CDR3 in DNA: TGTGCCAGCAGCCAATCCGTAGGCCAGACCCCTTACGAGCAGTACTTC. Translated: CASSQSVGQTPYEQYF.